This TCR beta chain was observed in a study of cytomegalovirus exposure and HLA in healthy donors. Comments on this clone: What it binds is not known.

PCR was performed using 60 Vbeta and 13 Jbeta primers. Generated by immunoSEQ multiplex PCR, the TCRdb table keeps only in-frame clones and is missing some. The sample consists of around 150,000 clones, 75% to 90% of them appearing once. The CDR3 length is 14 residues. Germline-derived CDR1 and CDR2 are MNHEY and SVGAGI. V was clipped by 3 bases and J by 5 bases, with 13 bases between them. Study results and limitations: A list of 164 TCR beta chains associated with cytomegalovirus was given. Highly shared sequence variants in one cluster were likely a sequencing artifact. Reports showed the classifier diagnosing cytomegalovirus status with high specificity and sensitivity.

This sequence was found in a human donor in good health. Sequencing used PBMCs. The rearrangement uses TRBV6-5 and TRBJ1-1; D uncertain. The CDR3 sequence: CASSYVRRGTEAFF. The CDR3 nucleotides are TGTGCCAGCAGTTATGTGAGAAGAGGGACTGAAGCTTTCTTT.